What follows are 16 T cell receptor beta chains derived from one specimen sequenced in a study of T-cell memory formation after mild COVID-19. TCRdb redid the calling of the 5' RACE reads with MiXCR, one entry per CDR3 protein. The sample includes some 440,000 distinct CDR3 sequences, around 27% of them seen just once. Sample: PBMCs or a T cell subset sorted from them (not recorded which). The receptor source for this set is an adult woman who had mild COVID-19 (a few samples of this study predate the infection). Cell type and time point are not known.

A few counts support this clonotype. The rearrangement uses TRBV14 and TRBJ1-2, with D perhaps matching TRBD1 (5 bases). Between the trimmed V and J ends, which lost 1 base and 8 bases, there was a span of 11 bases. This CDR3 contains 13 residues. Germline V gene sequence: CDR1 SGHDN, CDR2 FVKESK. The CDR3 spells CASSQAAGLGYTF. The CDR3 coding sequence is TGTGCCAGCAGCCAAGCCGCAGGGTTGGGCTACACCTTC.

This clonotype was detected a few times. The V call is TRBV6-5, the J call TRBJ1-1; no clear D. Trimming shortened V by 5 bases and J by 5 bases, and 12 bases separated the two germline ends. Germline CDR1 and CDR2: MNHEY and SVGAGI. The CDR3 loop spans 13 amino acids. The CDR3 sequence is CASSTSKRTEAFF. The CDR3 DNA reads as TGTGCCAGCAGTACCTCAAAGAGGACTGAAGCTTTCTTT.

The chain carries TRBV10-2 and TRBJ2-7, with D tentatively TRBD2 (7 bases). The V and J ends lost 6 bases and 5 bases respectively, with 23 bases between them. Germline values: CDR1 WSHSY, CDR2 SAAADI. The CDR3 is 16 amino acids. CDR3 nucleotides: TGCGCCAGCAGGGACCTTGGGGGGGGCGCGATCGACGAGCAGTACTTC. Its protein is CASRDLGGGAIDEQYF.

The chain recombines TRBV12-3 or TRBV12-4 with TRBJ2-7; 8 bases are shared with TRBD2. This CDR3 is 14 amino acids long. The V segment lost 2 bases and the J segment 7 bases; nucleotides outside the gene matches: 7. The CDR3 DNA sequence: TGTGCCAGCAGTTTACGGGAGGGCCTTCGGGAGCAGTACTTC. Its translation is CASSLREGLREQYF.

This clonotype appeared once. The V gene is TRBV4-1, the J gene TRBJ2-2, with TRBD2 matching over 12 bases. This CDR3 region has 16 residues. The germline CDR1 and CDR2 sequences are MGHRA and YSYEKL. V was clipped by 1 base and J by 9 bases; unmatched bases: 6. The CDR3 loop is CASSQASGGDHRELFF. The CDR3 region has the DNA TGCGCCAGCAGCCAAGCTAGCGGGGGGGATCATAGGGAGCTGTTTTTT.

The table lists this clonotype with a few counts. The chain links TRBV7-2 to TRBJ2-1; D not certain. CDR3 size: 17 residues. V was clipped by 4 bases and J by 3 bases, with 19 bases between them. Germline V gene data show CDR1 as SGHTA and CDR2 as FQGNSA. The chain's CDR3 is CASSSRSGSRGYNEQFF. The CDR3 DNA reads TGTGCCAGCAGCTCGCGTAGTGGCTCACGAGGCTACAATGAGCAGTTCTTC.

The chain recombines TRBV12-3 or TRBV12-4 with TRBJ2-3; possibly TRBD2 for D (5 bases). The V end lost 6 bases, the J end lost 2 bases, and 15 bases lay between the germline ends. This CDR3 has 15 residues. The CDR3 sequence: CASSSRGSATDTQYF. CDR3 nucleotide sequence: TGTGCCAGCAGCTCCCGCGGGTCTGCCACAGATACGCAGTATTTT.

The chain couples TRBV20-1 to TRBJ1-5, with TRBD1 as a possible D gene (6 bases). Trimming stripped 4 bases from V and 6 bases from J, with 16 bases between. Germline CDR1 reads DFQATT; CDR2 reads SNEGSKA (reference sequence). The CDR3 is made up of 14 amino acids. The CDR3 region has the DNA TGCAGTGCTAAAAGTTCCAGGGGAGGTCAGCCCCAGCATTTT. Translating it yields CSAKSSRGGQPQHF.

This clonotype was found a few times. This chain links TRBV20-1 with TRBJ2-3; TRBD2 matches at 11 bases. Germline V gene lookup returns CDR1 DFQATT and CDR2 SNEGSKA (reference sequence). CDR3 length: 15 amino acids. V lost 7 bases to trimming and J lost 1 base; unmatched junction nucleotides: 7. CDR3 sequence: CSGSGRVGGTDTQYF. In DNA, the CDR3 is TGCAGTGGTAGCGGGAGGGTTGGGGGCACAGATACGCAGTATTTT.

J is TRBJ2-2 and V is TRBV5-4, with 10 bases aligning to TRBD2. V lost 7 bases, J lost 7 bases, and 13 bases stayed unmatched. The CDR3 totals 16 residues. The V gene's germline CDR1 is SGHNT and CDR2 YYREEE (reference sequence). CDR3 sequence reads: CASAMEREGLIGELFF. For the CDR3, the DNA is TGTGCCAGCGCCATGGAGCGGGAGGGCCTCATCGGGGAGCTGTTTTTT.

The V call is TRBV7-9, the J call TRBJ2-1, with D perhaps TRBD1 (5 bases). In germline, CDR1 is SEHNR, CDR2 FQNEAQ (reference sequence). CDR3 length: 14 residues. The V end was cut by 5 bases, the J end by 6 bases, with 14 bases between. The chain's CDR3 is CASSDGPRGNEQFF. The CDR3, as DNA: TGTGCCAGCAGCGACGGGCCTAGGGGCAATGAGCAGTTCTTC.

This clonotype appeared a few times. The rearrangement joins TRBV4-3 to TRBJ2-6; 10 bases line up with TRBD1. The CDR3 covers 17 residues. The junction had 3 bases not matched to a gene; V was cut back by 4 bases and J by 0 bases. CDR1 LGHNA and CDR2 YSLEER come from the germline V gene. The CDR3 reads CASSLRTGGSGANVLTF. The CDR3 DNA reads as TGCGCCAGCAGCCTTAGGACAGGGGGCTCTGGGGCCAACGTCCTGACTTTC.

The chain carries TRBV10-3 and TRBJ2-7; D perhaps matches TRBD2 (5 bases). The CDR3 consists of 15 residues. The V gene lost 0 bases and the J gene lost 0 bases, with 9 bases spanning the gap. CDR1 is ENHRY and CDR2 is SYGVKD in the germline V gene. DNA of the CDR3: TGTGCCATCAGTGAGTCGAGCGGCAGCTCCTACGAGCAGTACTTC. This gives the protein CAISESSGSSYEQYF.

The chain employs TRBV11-2 and TRBJ2-1, with D possibly being TRBD2 (6 bases). The CDR3 length is 17 residues. In germline, CDR1 is SGHAT, CDR2 FQNNGV. The V end was cut by 4 bases, the J end by 0 bases, with 16 bases between. CDR3 amino acids: CASSSHLAFSSYNEQFF. CDR3 nucleotides: TGTGCCAGCAGCTCACATCTAGCGTTCAGCTCCTACAATGAGCAGTTCTTC.

This clonotype was seen at least ten times. This chain's CDR3 is CASSPGGQGDEQYF. DNA for the CDR3: TGTGCCAGCAGTCCGGGAGGGCAGGGGGACGAGCAGTACTTC. The genes are TRBV12-3 or TRBV12-4 and TRBJ2-7; possibly TRBD2 for D (8 bases). V lost 5 bases and J lost 5, with 16 bases in between. This CDR3 has 14 residues.

Ten or more counts support this clonotype. This sequence joins TRBV12-3 or TRBV12-4 and TRBJ2-7, with D unresolved. V shed 3 bases and J shed 2 bases, with 8 bases lying between them. This CDR3 has 13 amino acids. The CDR3 sequence is CASSFGGTYEQYF. CDR3 DNA sequence: TGTGCCAGCAGTTTTGGCGGTACCTACGAGCAGTACTTC.